The source of this T cell receptor (beta chain) is a study of spatial heterogeneity in lung cancer. Overall study context: Taken at a median of around 2 years after resection, follow-up PBMC samples underwent sequencing when available. The study, taken as a whole, reports: Blood contained ubiquitous expanded tumor TCRs more at resection than at follow-up.

Germline lookup yields CDR1 KGHSH and CDR2 LQKENI. The length of the CDR3 is 14 residues. With 8 bases clipped from V and 0 bases from J, the junction kept 4 bases outside the gene matches. Regarding time point: blood at routine non-recurrence follow-up after resection. Sequencing of whole RNA from tumor, nontumor lung or frozen PBMC involved no sorting. Unique molecular identifiers, one per molecule, were present on every TCR cDNA molecule. TCRdb independently ran MiXCR on the 5' RACE reads; one entry per CDR3 protein. Seen here are about 120,000 distinct CDR3 sequences, more than 10% observed once, and the top ten hold about 15%. As for this clonotype: Its antigen is still unknown.

The source is a male donor with early-stage non-small cell lung cancer. The rearrangement links TRBV18 to TRBJ1-1, with TRBD1 identical over 9 bases. Material: PBMCs, obtained at follow-up. In DNA, the CDR3 is TGTGCCAGCGCGGGGACAGGGATGAACACTGAAGCTTTCTTT. Translated: CASAGTGMNTEAFF.